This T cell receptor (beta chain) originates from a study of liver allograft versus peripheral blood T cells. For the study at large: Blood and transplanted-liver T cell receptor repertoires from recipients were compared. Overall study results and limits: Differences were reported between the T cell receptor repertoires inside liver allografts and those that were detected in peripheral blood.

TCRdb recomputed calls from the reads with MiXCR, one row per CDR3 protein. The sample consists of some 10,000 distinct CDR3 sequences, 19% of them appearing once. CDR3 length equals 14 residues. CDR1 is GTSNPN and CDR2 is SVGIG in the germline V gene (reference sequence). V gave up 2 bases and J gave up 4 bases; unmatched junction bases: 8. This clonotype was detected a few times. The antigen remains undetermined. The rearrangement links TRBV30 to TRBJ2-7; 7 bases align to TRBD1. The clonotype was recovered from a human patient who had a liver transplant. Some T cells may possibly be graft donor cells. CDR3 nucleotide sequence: TGTGCCTGGAGTAGACAGGGTGCACTTTACGAGCAGTACTTC. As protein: CAWSRQGALYEQYF.